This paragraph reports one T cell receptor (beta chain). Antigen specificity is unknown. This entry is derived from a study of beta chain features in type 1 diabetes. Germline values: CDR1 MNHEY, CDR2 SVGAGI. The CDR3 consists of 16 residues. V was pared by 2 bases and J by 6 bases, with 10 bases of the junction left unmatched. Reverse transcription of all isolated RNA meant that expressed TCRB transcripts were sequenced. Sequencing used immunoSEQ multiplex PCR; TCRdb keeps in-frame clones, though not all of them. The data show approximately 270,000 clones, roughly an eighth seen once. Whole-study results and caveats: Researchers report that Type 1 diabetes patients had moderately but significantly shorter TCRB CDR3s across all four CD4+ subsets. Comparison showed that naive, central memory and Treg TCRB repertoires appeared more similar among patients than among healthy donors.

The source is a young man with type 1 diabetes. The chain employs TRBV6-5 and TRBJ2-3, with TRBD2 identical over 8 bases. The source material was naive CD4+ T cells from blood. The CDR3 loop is CASSYRPERERDTQYF. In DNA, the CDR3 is TGTGCCAGCAGTTACCGCCCCGAGCGGGAGCGGGATACGCAGTATTTT.